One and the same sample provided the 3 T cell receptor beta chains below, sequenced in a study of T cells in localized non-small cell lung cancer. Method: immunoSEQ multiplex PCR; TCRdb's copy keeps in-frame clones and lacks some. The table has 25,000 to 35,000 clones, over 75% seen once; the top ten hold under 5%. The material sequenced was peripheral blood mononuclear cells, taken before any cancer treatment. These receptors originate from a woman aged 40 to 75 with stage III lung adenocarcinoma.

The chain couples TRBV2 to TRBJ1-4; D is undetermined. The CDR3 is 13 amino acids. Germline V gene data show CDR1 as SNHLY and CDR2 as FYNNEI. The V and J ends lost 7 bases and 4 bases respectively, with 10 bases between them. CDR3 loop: CASKSLINEKLFF. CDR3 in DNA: TGTGCCAGCAAATCACTGATTAATGAAAAACTGTTTTTT.

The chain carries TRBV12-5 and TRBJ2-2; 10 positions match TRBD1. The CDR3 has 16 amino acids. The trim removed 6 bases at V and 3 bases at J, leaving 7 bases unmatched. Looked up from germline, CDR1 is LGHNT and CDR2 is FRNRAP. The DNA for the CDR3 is TGTGCTAGTGGAGCTACGGACAGGGGGGACACCGGGGAGCTGTTTTTT. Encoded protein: CASGATDRGDTGELFF.

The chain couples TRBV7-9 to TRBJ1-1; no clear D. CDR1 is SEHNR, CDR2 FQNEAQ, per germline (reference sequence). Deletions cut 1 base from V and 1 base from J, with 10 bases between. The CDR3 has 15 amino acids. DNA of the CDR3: TGTGCCAGCAGCTTAGGTACGCGGTCGAACACTGAAGCTTTCTTT. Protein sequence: CASSLGTRSNTEAFF.